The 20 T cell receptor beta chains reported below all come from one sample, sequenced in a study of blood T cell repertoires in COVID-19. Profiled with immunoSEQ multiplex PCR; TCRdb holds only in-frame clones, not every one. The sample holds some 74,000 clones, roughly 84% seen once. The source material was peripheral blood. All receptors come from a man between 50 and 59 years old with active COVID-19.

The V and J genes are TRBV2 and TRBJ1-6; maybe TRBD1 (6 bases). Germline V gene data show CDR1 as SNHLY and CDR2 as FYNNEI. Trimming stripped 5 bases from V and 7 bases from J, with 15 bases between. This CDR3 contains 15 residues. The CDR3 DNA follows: TGTGCCAGCAGTAACACAGGGATCGGCAATTCACCCCTCCACTTT. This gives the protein CASSNTGIGNSPLHF.

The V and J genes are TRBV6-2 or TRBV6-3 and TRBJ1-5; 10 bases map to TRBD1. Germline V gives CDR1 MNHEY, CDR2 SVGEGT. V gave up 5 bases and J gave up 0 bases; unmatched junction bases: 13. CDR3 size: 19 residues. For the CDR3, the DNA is TGTGCCAGCAGTCCCACGGGACAGGGGACAGGTGTTAGCAATCAGCCCCAGCATTTT. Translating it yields CASSPTGQGTGVSNQPQHF.

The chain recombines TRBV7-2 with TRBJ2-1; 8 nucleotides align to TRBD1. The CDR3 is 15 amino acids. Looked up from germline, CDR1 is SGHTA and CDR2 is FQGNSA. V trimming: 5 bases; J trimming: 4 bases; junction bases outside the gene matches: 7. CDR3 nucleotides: TGTGCCAGCAGCCACGACAGGGGTGAATACAATGAGCAGTTCTTC. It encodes CASSHDRGEYNEQFF.

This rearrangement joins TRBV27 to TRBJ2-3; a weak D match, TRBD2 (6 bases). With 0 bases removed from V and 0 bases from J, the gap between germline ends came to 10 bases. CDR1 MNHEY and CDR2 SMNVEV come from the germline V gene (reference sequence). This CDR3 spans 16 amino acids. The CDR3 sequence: CASSLSAGRSTDTQYF. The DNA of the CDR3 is TGTGCCAGCAGTTTATCAGCAGGGAGGAGCACAGATACGCAGTATTTT.

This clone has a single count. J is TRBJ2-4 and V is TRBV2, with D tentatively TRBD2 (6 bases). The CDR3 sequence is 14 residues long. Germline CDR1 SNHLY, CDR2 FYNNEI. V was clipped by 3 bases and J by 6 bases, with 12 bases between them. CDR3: CASSDSGLLNIQYF. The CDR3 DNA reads TGTGCCAGCAGTGATTCGGGACTCTTAAACATTCAGTACTTC. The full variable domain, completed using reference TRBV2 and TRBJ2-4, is EPEVTQTPSHQVTQMGQEVILRCVPISNHLYFYWYRQILGQKVEFLVSFYNNEISEKSEIFDDQFSVERPDGSNFTLKIRSTKLEDSAMYFCASSDSGLLNIQYFGAGTRLSVL.

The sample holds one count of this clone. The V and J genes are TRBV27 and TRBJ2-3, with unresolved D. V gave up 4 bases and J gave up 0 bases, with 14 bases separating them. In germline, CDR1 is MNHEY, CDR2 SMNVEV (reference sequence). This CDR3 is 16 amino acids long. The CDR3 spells CASSSLPRLSTDTQYF. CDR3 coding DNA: TGTGCCAGCAGTTCACTCCCGAGATTGAGCACAGATACGCAGTATTTT.

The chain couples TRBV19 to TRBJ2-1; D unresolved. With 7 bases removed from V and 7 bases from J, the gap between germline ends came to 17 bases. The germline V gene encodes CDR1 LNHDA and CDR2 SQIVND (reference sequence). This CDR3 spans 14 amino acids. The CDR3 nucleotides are TGTGCCAGTACCCTATCACCCGTAGAGAATGAGCAGTTCTTC. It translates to CASTLSPVENEQFF.

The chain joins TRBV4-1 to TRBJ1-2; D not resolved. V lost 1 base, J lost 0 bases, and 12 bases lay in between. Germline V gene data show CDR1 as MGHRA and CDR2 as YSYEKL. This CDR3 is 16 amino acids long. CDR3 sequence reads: CASSQVRVSANYGYTF. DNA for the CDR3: TGCGCCAGCAGCCAAGTCCGGGTATCTGCTAACTATGGCTACACCTTC.

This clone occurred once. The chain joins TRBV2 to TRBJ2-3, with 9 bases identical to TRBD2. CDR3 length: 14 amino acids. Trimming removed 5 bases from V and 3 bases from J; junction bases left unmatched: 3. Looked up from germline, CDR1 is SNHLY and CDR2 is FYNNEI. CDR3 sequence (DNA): TGTGCCAGCAGTTCGAGCGGGGGGACAGATACGCAGTATTTT. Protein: CASSSSGGTDTQYF.

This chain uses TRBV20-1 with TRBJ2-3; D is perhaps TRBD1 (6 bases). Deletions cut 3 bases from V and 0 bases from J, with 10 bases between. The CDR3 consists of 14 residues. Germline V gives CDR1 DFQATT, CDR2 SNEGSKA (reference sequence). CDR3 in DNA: TGCAGTGCTAGTAGACAGGCTAGCACAGATACGCAGTATTTT. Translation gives CSASRQASTDTQYF.

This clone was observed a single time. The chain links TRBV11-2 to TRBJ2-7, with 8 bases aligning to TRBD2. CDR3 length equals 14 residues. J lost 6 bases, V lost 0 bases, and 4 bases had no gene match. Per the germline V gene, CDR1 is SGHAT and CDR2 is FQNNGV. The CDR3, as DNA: TGTGCCAGCAGCTTAGATCGCGGGGGGAGCGAGCAGTACTTC. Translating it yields CASSLDRGGSEQYF. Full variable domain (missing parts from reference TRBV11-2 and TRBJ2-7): EAGVAQSPRYKIIEKRQSVAFWCNPISGHATLYWYQQILGQGPKLLIQFQNNGVVDDSQLPKDRFSAERLKGVDSTLKIQPAKLEDSAVYLCASSLDRGGSEQYFGPGTRLTVT.

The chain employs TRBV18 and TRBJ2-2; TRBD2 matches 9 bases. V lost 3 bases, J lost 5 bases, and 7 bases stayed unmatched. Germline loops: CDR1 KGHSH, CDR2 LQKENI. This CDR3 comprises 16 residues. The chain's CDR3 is CASSPKAGGWTGELFF. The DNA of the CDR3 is TGTGCCAGCTCACCCAAAGCGGGAGGTTGGACCGGGGAGCTGTTTTTT.

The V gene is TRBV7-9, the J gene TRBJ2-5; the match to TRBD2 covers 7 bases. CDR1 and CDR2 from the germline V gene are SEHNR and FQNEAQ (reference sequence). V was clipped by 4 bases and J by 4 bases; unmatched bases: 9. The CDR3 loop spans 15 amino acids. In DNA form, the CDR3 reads TGTGCCAGCAGCTCTAAGCGGACGGGAGGAGAGACCCAGTACTTC. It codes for CASSSKRTGGETQYF.

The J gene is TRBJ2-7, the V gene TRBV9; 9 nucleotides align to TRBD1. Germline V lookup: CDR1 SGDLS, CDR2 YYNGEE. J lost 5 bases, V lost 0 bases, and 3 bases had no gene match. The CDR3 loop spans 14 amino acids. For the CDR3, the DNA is TGTGCCAGCAGCGTAGGGGGACAGGGAGACGAGCAGTACTTC. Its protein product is CASSVGGQGDEQYF.

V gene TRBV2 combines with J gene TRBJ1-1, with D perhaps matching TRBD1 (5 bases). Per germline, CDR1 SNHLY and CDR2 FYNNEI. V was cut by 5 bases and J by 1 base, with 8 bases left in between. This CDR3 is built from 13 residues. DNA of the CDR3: TGTGCCAGCAGTCAGGGCCCGAACACTGAAGCTTTCTTT. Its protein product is CASSQGPNTEAFF.

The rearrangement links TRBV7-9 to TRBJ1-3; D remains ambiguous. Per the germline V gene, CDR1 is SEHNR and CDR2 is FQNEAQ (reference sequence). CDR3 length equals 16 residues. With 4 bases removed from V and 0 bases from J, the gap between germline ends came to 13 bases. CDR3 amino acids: CASSSTDRSSGNTIYF. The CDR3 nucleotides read TGTGCCAGCAGCTCAACCGACCGGAGCTCTGGAAACACCATATATTTT. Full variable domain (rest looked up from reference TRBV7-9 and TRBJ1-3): DTGVSQNPRHKITKRGQNVTFRCDPISEHNRLYWYRQTLGQGPEFLTYFQNEAQLEKSRLLSDRFSAERPKGSFSTLEIQRTEQGDSAMYLCASSSTDRSSGNTIYFGEGSWLTVV.

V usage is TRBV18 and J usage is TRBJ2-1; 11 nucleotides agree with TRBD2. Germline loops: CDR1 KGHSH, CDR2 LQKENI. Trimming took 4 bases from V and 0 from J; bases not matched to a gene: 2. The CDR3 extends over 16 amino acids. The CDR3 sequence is CASSLTSGGSYNEQFF. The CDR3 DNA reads TGTGCCAGCTCACTTACTAGCGGGGGCTCCTACAATGAGCAGTTCTTC.

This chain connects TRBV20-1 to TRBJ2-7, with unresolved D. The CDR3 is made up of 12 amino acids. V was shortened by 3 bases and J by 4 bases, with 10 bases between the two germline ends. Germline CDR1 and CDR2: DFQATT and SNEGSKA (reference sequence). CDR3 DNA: TGCAGTGCTAGTCAGGTAGTATACGAGCAGTACTTC. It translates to CSASQVVYEQYF.

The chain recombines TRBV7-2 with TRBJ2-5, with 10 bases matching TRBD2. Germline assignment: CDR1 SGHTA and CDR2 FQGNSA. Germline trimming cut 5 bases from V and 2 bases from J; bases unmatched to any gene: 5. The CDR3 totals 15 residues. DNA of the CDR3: TGTGCCAGCAGCCCCTGGACTAGCGGACAAGAGACCCAGTACTTC. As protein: CASSPWTSGQETQYF.

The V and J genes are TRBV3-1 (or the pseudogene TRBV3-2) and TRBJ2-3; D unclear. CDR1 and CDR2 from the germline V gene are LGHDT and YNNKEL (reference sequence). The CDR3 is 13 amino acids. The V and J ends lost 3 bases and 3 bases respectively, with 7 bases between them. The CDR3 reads CASSQFFTDTQYF. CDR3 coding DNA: TGTGCCAGCAGCCAGTTCTTTACAGATACGCAGTATTTT.